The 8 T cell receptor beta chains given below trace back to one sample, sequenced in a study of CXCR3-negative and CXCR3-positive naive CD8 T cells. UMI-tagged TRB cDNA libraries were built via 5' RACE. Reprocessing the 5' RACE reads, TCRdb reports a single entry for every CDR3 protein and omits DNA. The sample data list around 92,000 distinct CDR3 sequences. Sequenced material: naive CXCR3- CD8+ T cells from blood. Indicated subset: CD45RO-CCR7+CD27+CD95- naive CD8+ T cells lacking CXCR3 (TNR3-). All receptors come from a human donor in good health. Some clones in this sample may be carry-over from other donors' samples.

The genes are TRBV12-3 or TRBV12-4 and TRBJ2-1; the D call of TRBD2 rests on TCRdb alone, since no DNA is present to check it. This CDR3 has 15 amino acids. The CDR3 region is CASSLGTSAYNEQFF.

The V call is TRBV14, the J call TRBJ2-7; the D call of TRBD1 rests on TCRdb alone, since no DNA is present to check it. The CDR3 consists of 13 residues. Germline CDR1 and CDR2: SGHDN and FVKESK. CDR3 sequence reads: CASSPDRGHEQYF.

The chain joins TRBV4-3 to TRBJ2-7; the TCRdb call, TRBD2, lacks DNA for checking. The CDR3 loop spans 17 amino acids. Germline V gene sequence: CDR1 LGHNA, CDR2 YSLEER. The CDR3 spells CASSQDLPRDGYYEQYF.

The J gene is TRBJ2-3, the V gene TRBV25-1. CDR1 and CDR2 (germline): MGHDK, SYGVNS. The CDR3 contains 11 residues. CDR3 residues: CASSEVDTQYF.

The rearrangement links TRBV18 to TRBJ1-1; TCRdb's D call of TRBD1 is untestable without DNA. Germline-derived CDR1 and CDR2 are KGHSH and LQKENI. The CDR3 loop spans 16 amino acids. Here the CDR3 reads CASSPPLGGTGTEAFF.

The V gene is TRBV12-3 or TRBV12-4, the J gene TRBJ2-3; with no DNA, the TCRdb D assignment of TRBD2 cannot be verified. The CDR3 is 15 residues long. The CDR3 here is CASSYLAGGPDTQYF.

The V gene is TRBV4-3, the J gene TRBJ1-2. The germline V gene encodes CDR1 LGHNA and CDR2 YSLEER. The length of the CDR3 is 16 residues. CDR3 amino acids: CASSQDFRQVLYGYTF.

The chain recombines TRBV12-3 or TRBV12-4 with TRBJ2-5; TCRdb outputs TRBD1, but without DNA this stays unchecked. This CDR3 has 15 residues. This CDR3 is CASSPQTGGIETQYF.